Presented here are 23 T cell receptor beta chains from one specimen sequenced in a study of T cell clones after liver transplantation. Clones were sequenced by immunoSEQ multiplex PCR, and TCRdb holds only the in-frame ones, with some missing. The sample yields 45,000 to 55,000 clones, about four fifths seen once. The sequenced sample was CD4+ T cells from blood, obtained before liver transplant. Every receptor here comes from a human donor who received a liver transplant.

The J gene is TRBJ1-2, the V gene TRBV28; 12 bases align to TRBD1. CDR1 is MDHEN and CDR2 is SYDVKM in the germline V gene. V was clipped by 5 bases and J by 3 bases; unmatched bases: 13. The CDR3 covers 18 residues. The DNA for the CDR3 is TGTGCCAGCAGTACCGTCGGGACAGGGGGCGCGTCGGACTATGGCTACACCTTC. This translates into CASSTVGTGGASDYGYTF.

The CDR3 here is CASSRTGEETQYF. CDR3 bases: TGTGCCAGCAGCCGAACAGGGGAAGAGACCCAGTACTTC. This chain links TRBV5-5 with TRBJ2-5; 7 bases align to TRBD1. This CDR3 is 13 amino acids long. The V and J ends lost 4 bases and 3 bases, in that order; junction bases with no gene match: 3. Germline V gene lookup returns CDR1 SGHKS and CDR2 YYEKEE (reference sequence).

V gene TRBV5-6 combines with J gene TRBJ2-7, with TRBD1 matching 9 bases. After removal of 4 bases from V and 3 bases from J, the junction contained 8 bases not matched to a gene. The CDR3 is 15 residues long. Looked up from germline, CDR1 is SGHDT and CDR2 is YYEEEE. CDR3 in DNA: TGTGCCAGCAGCCTCACAGGGGGCGCTAACTACGAGCAGTACTTC. Translated, it gives CASSLTGGANYEQYF.

This clone was observed many times. The V gene is TRBV5-4, the J gene TRBJ1-6; D possibly corresponds to TRBD1 (6 bases). Germline values: CDR1 SGHNT, CDR2 YYREEE (reference sequence). The CDR3 contains 14 residues. V shed 4 bases and J shed 5 bases, with 10 bases lying between them. CDR3 in amino acids: CASSQQGDNSPLHF. The DNA of the CDR3 is TGTGCCAGCAGCCAACAGGGAGATAATTCACCCCTCCACTTT.

The V gene is TRBV6-4, the J gene TRBJ1-5; D is unclear. Per the germline V gene, CDR1 is MRHNA and CDR2 is SNTAGT. V lost 0 bases to trimming and J lost 6 bases, with 6 bases between them. The CDR3 extends over 13 amino acids. The CDR3 protein is CASSDSIGQPQHF. The CDR3 DNA sequence: TGTGCCAGCAGTGACTCGATAGGTCAGCCCCAGCATTTT.

This chain uses TRBV7-3 with TRBJ2-3, with D possibly matching TRBD2 (5 bases). This CDR3 is 13 amino acids long. Germline CDR1 is SGHTA and CDR2 is FQGTGA. V was shortened by 5 bases and J by 5 bases, with 11 bases between the two germline ends. In DNA, the CDR3 is TGTGCCAGCAGCCGGGGTCGAAGAGATACGCAGTATTTT. Translated, it gives CASSRGRRDTQYF.

The V call is TRBV4-3, the J call TRBJ2-1, with D hard to call. Germline loops: CDR1 LGHNA, CDR2 YSLEER. Between the trimmed V and J ends, which lost 2 bases and 7 bases, there was a span of 9 bases. This CDR3 region has 13 residues. For the CDR3, the DNA is TGCGCCAGCAGCCAATTTCTTAATAATGAGCAGTTCTTC. Translating gives CASSQFLNNEQFF.

V is TRBV19 and J is TRBJ1-5, with a possible D match to TRBD1 (5 bases). The V end lost 7 bases, the J end lost 4 bases, and 20 bases lay between the germline ends. Germline lookup yields CDR1 LNHDA and CDR2 SQIVND (reference sequence). This CDR3 region has 16 residues. The DNA for the CDR3 is TGTGCCAGTATGCGTAATGGGGAATCAGGGAATCAGCCCCAGCATTTT. The encoded protein is CASMRNGESGNQPQHF.

By share of the sample, this clone is medium-sized (0.01 to 0.1%). V gene TRBV5-6 combines with J gene TRBJ1-3, with 7 bases identical to TRBD1. In germline, CDR1 is SGHDT, CDR2 YYEEEE. This CDR3 spans 13 amino acids. Trimming took 5 bases from V and 2 from J; bases not matched to a gene: 1. The CDR3 region is CASRTGTGNTIYF. The CDR3 DNA is TGTGCCAGCAGGACAGGGACTGGAAACACCATATATTTT.

There are a few counts of this clone. The gene calls are TRBV27 and TRBJ2-3, with TRBD2 matching over 7 bases. The CDR3 totals 16 residues. Trimming removed 2 bases from V and 2 bases from J; junction bases left unmatched: 7. Germline assignment: CDR1 MNHEY and CDR2 SMNVEV (reference sequence). For the CDR3, the DNA is TGTGCCAGCAGTTTAGACCTAGCGGACGCCACAGATACGCAGTATTTT. Translated, it gives CASSLDLADATDTQYF.

The chain links TRBV30 to TRBJ1-2; weak D call: TRBD1 (5 bases). The CDR3 has 14 residues. V was cut by 3 bases and J by 0 bases, with 11 bases left in between. Germline-derived CDR1 and CDR2 are GTSNPN and SVGIG (reference sequence). The CDR3 bases are TGTGCCTGGAGCCCCGGGGCTGCTAACTATGGCTACACCTTC. It is translated as CAWSPGAANYGYTF. Using reference TRBV30 and TRBJ1-2 for the parts outside the CDR3, the full variable domain is SQTIHQWPATLVQPVGSPLSLECTVEGTSNPNLYWYRQAAGRGLQLLFYSVGIGQISSEVPQNLSASRPQDRQFILSSKKLLLSDSGFYLCAWSPGAANYGYTFGSGTRLTVV.

Details on this clone: One end of the junction is discordant with germline, which a read error may explain. Other DNA sequences of this sample code for an identical CDR3. This rearrangement joins TRBV12-5 to TRBJ1-2; D is unresolved. This CDR3 spans 14 amino acids. The germline gives CDR1 LGHNT, CDR2 FRNRAP. CDR3 DNA: TGTGCTAGTGGTTTGGAACTCGGCGGCTATGGTTACACCTTC. It specifies CASGLELGGYGYTF. Full variable domain (missing parts from reference TRBV12-5 and TRBJ1-2): DARVTQTPRHKVTEMGQEVTMRCQPILGHNTVFWYRQTMMQGLELLAYFRNRAPLDDSGMPKDRFSAEMPDATLATLKIQPSEPRDSAVYFCASGLELGGYGYTFGSGTRLTVV.

The rearrangement links TRBV7-2 to TRBJ2-5, with 8 bases fitting TRBD2. The germline CDR1 and CDR2 sequences are SGHTA and FQGNSA. Losses at the gene ends were 1 base for V and 3 bases for J; bases not matched to a gene: 1. There are 14 residues in the CDR3. CDR3 bases: TGTGCCAGCAGCTTAGAGCGGGGGAAAGAGACCCAGTACTTC. Translated: CASSLERGKETQYF.

This clone was seen more than once but under ten times. This sequence joins TRBV7-9 and TRBJ2-2; possibly TRBD1 for D (6 bases). Germline assignment: CDR1 SEHNR and CDR2 FQNEAQ (reference sequence). The CDR3 contains 13 residues. Trimming shortened V by 5 bases and J by 8 bases, and 12 bases separated the two germline ends. Written as DNA, the CDR3 is TGTGCCAGCAGCCCGCAGGGGCAGGGGGAGCTGTTTTTT. Translating gives CASSPQGQGELFF.

This clone was observed many times. The chain employs TRBV9 and TRBJ1-4; D call uncertain. Trimming left V 0 bases short and J 5 bases short, with 11 bases between. The CDR3 consists of 15 residues. Germline CDR1 reads SGDLS; CDR2 reads YYNGEE. The CDR3 protein is CASSVAVGKNEKLFF. The CDR3 coding sequence is TGTGCCAGCAGCGTAGCTGTAGGCAAGAATGAAAAACTGTTTTTT.

The chain employs TRBV6-4 and TRBJ2-3; TRBD2 matches 9 bases. With V trimmed by 5 bases and J by 3 bases, 15 bases remained unmatched. This CDR3 is 18 amino acids long. Germline lookup yields CDR1 MRHNA and CDR2 SNTAGT. CDR3 nucleotides: TGTGCCAGCAGTCCCCGAGATAGCGGGAGTGTCGGGACAGATACGCAGTATTTT. Translating it yields CASSPRDSGSVGTDTQYF.

The CDR3 bases are TGCGCCAGCAGCTTGGACGGACAGGGCTCTCCCGAGCAGTACTTC. Residues: CASSLDGQGSPEQYF. The rearrangement uses TRBV5-1 and TRBJ2-7; 8 bases fit TRBD1. Unmatched junction bases numbered 8, after V lost 0 bases and J lost 6 bases. The germline V gene has CDR1 SGHRS and CDR2 YFSETQ. The CDR3 consists of 15 residues.

The chain links TRBV13 to TRBJ2-3; D perhaps matches TRBD2 (5 bases). Trimming pared 5 bases from V and 2 bases from J, leaving 14 bases between. Germline CDR1 is PRHDT and CDR2 is FYEKMQ (reference sequence). The CDR3 loop spans 15 amino acids. CDR3 region: CASSRRDSPTDTQYF. Written as DNA, the CDR3 is TGTGCCAGCAGCCGACGGGATTCTCCCACAGATACGCAGTATTTT.

The chain links TRBV2 to TRBJ2-5; 7 bases align to TRBD1. Trimming took 7 bases from V and 5 from J; bases not matched to a gene: 7. CDR1 SNHLY and CDR2 FYNNEI come from the germline V gene. The CDR3 runs to 13 residues. For the CDR3, the DNA is TGTGCCAGCACGAGGGGGCTTGGCGAGACCCAGTACTTC. This translates into CASTRGLGETQYF.

This clone appeared once. The chain is built from TRBV18 and TRBJ1-2; D remains ambiguous. Trimming removed 4 bases from V and 4 bases from J, with 7 bases in between. Germline loops: CDR1 KGHSH, CDR2 LQKENI. The CDR3 length is 12 residues. DNA for the CDR3: TGTGCCAGCTCACTGGACGGCTATGGCTACACCTTC. As protein: CASSLDGYGYTF.

This chain joins TRBV10-3 and TRBJ2-5; the D call may be TRBD1 or TRBD2 (6 bases each). The CDR3 totals 13 residues. CDR1 ENHRY and CDR2 SYGVKD come from the germline V gene. V dropped 5 bases and J dropped 5 bases, with 12 bases sitting between them. CDR3 DNA sequence: TGTGCCATCAGTATGGGGGGCGAGGAGACCCAGTACTTC. This encodes CAISMGGEETQYF.

V usage is TRBV7-8 and J usage is TRBJ1-2, with D perhaps TRBD1 (5 bases). Germline CDR1 reads SGHVS; CDR2 reads FQNEAQ. The CDR3 loop spans 16 amino acids. V lost 7 bases and J lost 0, with 18 bases in between. The CDR3 DNA is TGTGCCAGCACCCTGGGGCAGGGAGGCACTAACTATGGCTACACCTTC. This translates into CASTLGQGGTNYGYTF.

V and J are TRBV15 and TRBJ1-4, with D perhaps TRBD1 (5 bases). The germline V and J ends were trimmed by 3 bases and 0 bases, with 5 bases remaining between them. Germline V CDR1 and CDR2: LNHNV, YYDKDF (reference sequence). CDR3 size: 14 residues. The CDR3 region is CATSRTATNEKLFF. The CDR3 DNA is TGTGCCACCAGCAGGACAGCAACTAATGAAAAACTGTTTTTT.